These T cell receptor beta chains were read from a single sample in a study of beta chain features in type 1 diabetes. TCRdb's table, derived via immunoSEQ multiplex PCR, lists solely in-frame clones and lacks some. The sample holds about 220,000 clones; approximately 10% are singletons and the top ten take 1% to 1.5%. Material for sequencing was central memory CD4+ T cells from blood. All receptors derive from a man in his late teens or twenties in good health. Both conserved end residues are part of each CDR3. The D gene is left open where the match is weak. A row's size may be missing; if present it is once, few, many or a size class.

v_gene	d_gene	abundance	j_gene	CDR3nt	CDR3aa
TRBV29-1	TRBD2	-	TRBJ2-1	TGCAGCGTTCCTAGGACTAGCGGGAACTCCTACAATGAGCAGTTCTTC	CSVPRTSGNSYNEQFF
TRBV14	-	-	TRBJ2-3	TGTGCCAGCAGCCAAGCGGTCTTGAGGACGGATACGCAGTATTTT	CASSQAVLRTDTQYF
TRBV19	-	few	TRBJ2-1	TGTGCCAGTAGTCCTACCGGGCTGTACAATGAGCAGTTCTTC	CASSPTGLYNEQFF
TRBV11-2	-	few	TRBJ2-1	TGTGCCAGCAGCTTATCTCATCAGACGGTTGAGCAGTTCTTC	CASSLSHQTVEQFF
TRBV7-8	-	-	TRBJ2-1	TGTGCCAGCAGCTTAAGAGACAGATACAATGAGCAGTTCTTC	CASSLRDRYNEQFF
TRBV30	-	many	TRBJ2-6	TGTGCCTGGAGCCGGGACACGGTGGTTGGGGCCAACGTCCTGACTTTC	CAWSRDTVVGANVLTF
TRBV29-1	TRBD1	many	TRBJ1-1	TGCAGCGGACAGGGAGGGGACACTGAAGCTTTCTTT	CSGQGGDTEAFF
TRBV6-6	TRBD2	-	TRBJ2-1	TGTGCCAGCAGTTACTGGGGACTAGCGGGGGACAATGAGCAGTTCTTC	CASSYWGLAGDNEQFF
TRBV6-5	-	few	TRBJ2-7	TGTGCCAGCACAGGTTCTACCTACGAGCAGTACTTC	CASTGSTYEQYF
TRBV29-1	-	few	TRBJ2-5	TGCAGCGTTCTTACAGGCCAAGAGACCCAGTACTTC	CSVLTGQETQYF
TRBV11-2	-	few	TRBJ2-7	TGTGCCAGCAGTCCTGTCAGCTACGAGCAGTACTTC	CASSPVSYEQYF
TRBV2	-	few	TRBJ2-3	TGTGCCAGCAGTCTCTATACGCAGTATTTT	CASSLYTQYF
TRBV5-4	TRBD1	few	TRBJ1-1	TGTGCCAGCAGCACCGACAGGGGGCGATCTGAAGCTTTCTTT	CASSTDRGRSEAFF